Listed below are T cell receptor beta chains from one sample, sequenced in a study of T cells in Graves' hyperthyroidism and ophthalmopathy. TCRdb analysed the multiplex PCR reads with MiXCR anew, one entry per CDR3 protein. This table holds about 420,000 distinct CDR3 sequences, approximately 14% found once. The sequenced sample was blood. The receptors shown here come from a woman younger than 30 with Graves' hyperthyroidism. Both conserved end residues are part of each CDR3. Each record gives: V gene, J gene, D gene, CDR3 protein. D genes are given only for firm matches.

v_gene: TRBV6-1
j_gene: TRBJ2-5
d_gene: .
CDR3aa: CASSFIGTPQETQYF

v_gene: TRBV29-1
j_gene: TRBJ2-1
d_gene: TRBD2
CDR3aa: CSVWWSGGAGYEQFF

v_gene: TRBV11-2
j_gene: TRBJ1-2
d_gene: .
CDR3aa: CASSLGVGWGNGYTF

v_gene: TRBV4-2
j_gene: TRBJ2-3
d_gene: TRBD2
CDR3aa: CASSQDRLAESTDTQYF

v_gene: TRBV3-1
j_gene: TRBJ2-4
d_gene: TRBD1
CDR3aa: CASSQTGGKAKNIQYF

v_gene: TRBV29-1
j_gene: TRBJ2-1
d_gene: .
CDR3aa: CSVEGGEQFF

v_gene: TRBV7-9
j_gene: TRBJ1-1
d_gene: .
CDR3aa: CASSPGATAFF

v_gene: TRBV2
j_gene: TRBJ1-4
d_gene: .
CDR3aa: CASSAQSTNEKLFF

v_gene: TRBV10-3
j_gene: TRBJ2-3
d_gene: .
CDR3aa: CAISALGSRTDTQYF

v_gene: TRBV12-3/TRBV12-4
j_gene: TRBJ1-1
d_gene: TRBD1
CDR3aa: CASRRTGSTEAFF

v_gene: TRBV20-1
j_gene: TRBJ2-1
d_gene: TRBD2
CDR3aa: CSASGTSGRGGEQFF

v_gene: TRBV20-1
j_gene: TRBJ2-5
d_gene: .
CDR3aa: CSATGETQYF

v_gene: TRBV7-2
j_gene: TRBJ1-2
d_gene: .
CDR3aa: CASSLVGAGYTF

v_gene: TRBV11-2
j_gene: TRBJ2-7
d_gene: .
CDR3aa: CASSETVLGYEQYF

v_gene: TRBV6-5
j_gene: TRBJ2-7
d_gene: .
CDR3aa: CASSYSTDFYEQYF

v_gene: TRBV27
j_gene: TRBJ1-6
d_gene: TRBD1
CDR3aa: CASSLSTGKVNSPLHF

v_gene: TRBV6-5
j_gene: TRBJ2-1
d_gene: TRBD2
CDR3aa: CASSYSLAGGYNEQFF

v_gene: TRBV6-1
j_gene: TRBJ1-2
d_gene: .
CDR3aa: CASSEGQGVNYGYTF

v_gene: TRBV3-1
j_gene: TRBJ2-7
d_gene: .
CDR3aa: CASSQKWTGNYEQYF

v_gene: TRBV6-1
j_gene: TRBJ1-2
d_gene: TRBD1
CDR3aa: CASSHLDHRTGARSYTF

v_gene: TRBV9
j_gene: TRBJ2-5
d_gene: .
CDR3aa: CASSVGATVGETQYF

v_gene: TRBV6-2/TRBV6-3
j_gene: TRBJ2-7
d_gene: .
CDR3aa: CASCTRDDSYEQYF

v_gene: TRBV20-1
j_gene: TRBJ1-6
d_gene: .
CDR3aa: CSARGWRDTYNSPLHF

v_gene: TRBV3-1
j_gene: TRBJ1-1
d_gene: TRBD1
CDR3aa: CASSQLDRGTEAFF

v_gene: TRBV7-9
j_gene: TRBJ1-2
d_gene: .
CDR3aa: CASSLEEGVAGYTF

v_gene: TRBV14
j_gene: TRBJ2-6
d_gene: .
CDR3aa: CASSPDKLSSGANVLTF

v_gene: TRBV2
j_gene: TRBJ2-2
d_gene: TRBD2
CDR3aa: CASHGLVAGELFF

v_gene: TRBV20-1
j_gene: TRBJ2-3
d_gene: .
CDR3aa: CSARDGGASTDTQYF

v_gene: TRBV10-3
j_gene: TRBJ1-5
d_gene: .
CDR3aa: CAISESRDQPQHF

v_gene: TRBV18
j_gene: TRBJ1-6
d_gene: .
CDR3aa: CASSPLQYNSPLHF

v_gene: TRBV15
j_gene: TRBJ2-6
d_gene: TRBD1
CDR3aa: CATSRDGTGDSGANVLTF

v_gene: TRBV3-1
j_gene: TRBJ2-1
d_gene: TRBD2
CDR3aa: CASSHWGPSSGGYNEQFF

v_gene: TRBV20-1
j_gene: TRBJ2-7
d_gene: .
CDR3aa: CSARKSPPPEQYF

v_gene: TRBV3-1
j_gene: TRBJ1-5
d_gene: .
CDR3aa: CASSHKRGAGNSNQPQHF

v_gene: TRBV6-2/TRBV6-3
j_gene: TRBJ1-1
d_gene: TRBD1
CDR3aa: CASSDPLTGAPTMDTEAFF

v_gene: TRBV7-9
j_gene: TRBJ2-5
d_gene: TRBD2
CDR3aa: CASRRLAGEETQYF

v_gene: TRBV30
j_gene: TRBJ1-5
d_gene: .
CDR3aa: CAWSVVGASQPQHF